These 12 T cell receptor beta chains were sequenced from one sample in a study of neoadjuvant nivolumab and ipilimumab in lung cancer. The assay was immunoSEQ multiplex PCR, and TCRdb's table has in-frame clones only and misses some. The sample contains 25,000 to 35,000 clones, 92% of which appear only once. The specimen was peripheral blood, collected after neoadjuvant nivolumab, alone or with ipilimumab, at or shortly before surgery. Every receptor here comes from an adult with non-small cell lung cancer.

The gene calls are TRBV28 and TRBJ2-3; TRBD1 or TRBD2 may be the D gene (5 bases each). The CDR3 is 13 amino acids. The germline gives CDR1 MDHEN, CDR2 SYDVKM. V was cut by 6 bases and J by 0 bases, with 7 bases left in between. The CDR3 is CASSGASTDTQYF. As DNA, the CDR3 is TGTGCCAGCAGCGGGGCTAGCACAGATACGCAGTATTTT.

V usage is TRBV11-2 and J usage is TRBJ2-5; 9 bases match TRBD2. The V and J ends lost 5 bases and 4 bases, in that order; junction bases with no gene match: 11. This CDR3 has 16 residues. CDR1 and CDR2 (germline): SGHAT, FQNNGV. The CDR3 sequence is CASSPQRGVGGETQYF. In DNA form, the CDR3 reads TGTGCCAGCAGCCCGCAGCGGGGGGTAGGAGGAGAGACCCAGTACTTC. Together with reference TRBV11-2 and TRBJ2-5, the CDR3 gives the full variable domain: EAGVAQSPRYKIIEKRQSVAFWCNPISGHATLYWYQQILGQGPKLLIQFQNNGVVDDSQLPKDRFSAERLKGVDSTLKIQPAKLEDSAVYLCASSPQRGVGGETQYFGPGTRLLVL.

The chain links TRBV7-6 to TRBJ2-1; D may be TRBD1 or TRBD2 (9 bases each). CDR3 length: 14 residues. Per germline, CDR1 SGHVS and CDR2 FNYEAQ. Trimming took 5 bases from V and 7 from J, leaving 15 bases between them. The CDR3 region is CASSPSGTGNEQFF. In nucleotides, the CDR3 is TGTGCCAGCAGCCCTAGCGGGACAGGGAATGAGCAGTTCTTC.

The chain uses TRBV18 and TRBJ1-4; D uncertain. The V gene lost 3 bases and the J gene lost 0 bases, with 11 bases spanning the gap. Germline V lookup: CDR1 KGHSH, CDR2 LQKENI. CDR3 length: 16 amino acids. The CDR3 loop is CASSPLLSATNEKLFF. The CDR3 DNA sequence: TGTGCCAGCTCACCTCTCCTCTCTGCAACTAATGAAAAACTGTTTTTT.

The CDR3 region has the DNA TGTGCCAGCAGCCCCTTAGTGGGGACTAGCGGATTTACAGATACGCAGTATTTT. Translation gives CASSPLVGTSGFTDTQYF. The chain is built from TRBV7-6 and TRBJ2-3; 11 nucleotides align to TRBD2. V gave up 5 bases and J gave up 3 bases; unmatched junction bases: 13. Germline CDR1 and CDR2: SGHVS and FNYEAQ. This CDR3 is 18 amino acids long.

The chain combines TRBV6-6 with TRBJ2-1, with D uncertain. The germline V gene encodes CDR1 MNHNY and CDR2 SVGAGI (reference sequence). Trimming removed 5 bases at V and 0 bases at J, with 11 bases between. The CDR3 spans 15 residues. CDR3 in amino acids: CASSTRTSSYNEQFF. For the CDR3, the DNA is TGTGCCAGCAGTACGAGGACCAGCTCCTACAATGAGCAGTTCTTC.

V gene TRBV5-6 combines with J gene TRBJ2-1, with D possibly being TRBD2 (6 bases). Per the germline V gene, CDR1 is SGHDT and CDR2 is YYEEEE. The germline V and J ends were trimmed by 6 bases and 2 bases, with 12 bases remaining between them. This CDR3 comprises 14 residues. Here the CDR3 reads CASNGGSAYNEQFF. The CDR3 DNA follows: TGTGCCAGCAATGGGGGGAGCGCCTACAATGAGCAGTTCTTC.

The chain is built from TRBV20-1 and TRBJ1-1, with 8 bases that match TRBD1. Per the germline V gene, CDR1 is DFQATT and CDR2 is SNEGSKA (reference sequence). CDR3 length equals 11 residues. J gave up 5 bases and V 5 bases, and 1 base lay outside the gene matches. The CDR3 DNA sequence: TGCAGTGCTTACAGGGGGACTGAAGCTTTCTTT. Residues: CSAYRGTEAFF.

CDR3 sequence reads: CASSSQGYGNTIYF. The CDR3 bases are TGCGCCAGCAGCTCACAGGGATACGGAAACACCATATATTTT. The chain combines TRBV5-1 with TRBJ1-3; D is possibly TRBD1 (6 bases). The germline V gene encodes CDR1 SGHRS and CDR2 YFSETQ. Trimming left V 3 bases short and J 4 bases short, with 11 bases between. The CDR3 loop spans 14 amino acids.

There are a few counts of this clone. The chain is built from TRBV6-1 and TRBJ2-3; 9 bases align to TRBD1. CDR1 is MNHNS and CDR2 is SASEGT in the germline V gene. V gave up 6 bases and J gave up 5 bases; unmatched junction bases: 3. The CDR3 covers 13 residues. The CDR3 loop reads CASRWTGEDTQYF. In DNA, the CDR3 is TGTGCCAGCAGGTGGACAGGGGAAGATACGCAGTATTTT.

This chain links TRBV7-8 with TRBJ2-7; the D gene is possibly TRBD2 (6 bases). CDR3 length: 11 amino acids. Germline V gives CDR1 SGHVS, CDR2 FQNEAQ. Trimming shortened V by 7 bases and J by 6 bases, and 10 bases separated the two germline ends. CDR3 bases: TGTGCCAGCACCTACGGGGGCGAGCAGTACTTC. Residues: CASTYGGEQYF.

V and J are TRBV6-5 and TRBJ2-2; no definite D call. Deletions cut 1 base from V and 6 bases from J, with 9 bases between. This CDR3 contains 14 residues. The germline V gene encodes CDR1 MNHEY and CDR2 SVGAGI. The CDR3: CASSYLRSSGELFF. DNA of the CDR3: TGTGCCAGCAGTTACTTGAGGAGTTCCGGGGAGCTGTTTTTT.